The T cell receptor beta chain described here comes from a study of cytomegalovirus exposure and HLA in healthy donors. Study in general: The study placed roughly four fifths of its approximately 400 genotyped donors in the Caucasian-associated ancestry cluster. Study-wide results and caveats: Overall, under 200 TCR beta chains were annotated as cytomegalovirus-associated. For cytomegalovirus status, the classifier reportedly gave diagnoses with high specificity and sensitivity. In a later analysis, V- and J-gene trimming of beta chains associated with a DCLRE1C missense variant, replicated independently.

With respect to this clone: Its antigen is currently unknown.

V lost 1 base and J lost 1, with 11 bases in between. This CDR3 has 15 amino acids. The germline V gene has CDR1 SGHRS and CDR2 YFSETQ. Use of 60 Vbeta and 13 Jbeta primers characterized the PCR. Some clones are missing from TCRdb's copy, which holds only in-frame ones; the method was immunoSEQ multiplex PCR. The table has approximately 93,000 clones, over 60% seen once. The chain has TRBV5-1 and TRBJ1-1; tentatively, D is TRBD1 (6 bases). The sample consisted of PBMCs. This clonotype originated in a male donor in good health and CMV-seropositive. The DNA of the CDR3 is TGCGCCAGCAGCTTGAGTCAGGGGAAGAACACTGAAGCTTTCTTT. It is translated as CASSLSQGKNTEAFF.